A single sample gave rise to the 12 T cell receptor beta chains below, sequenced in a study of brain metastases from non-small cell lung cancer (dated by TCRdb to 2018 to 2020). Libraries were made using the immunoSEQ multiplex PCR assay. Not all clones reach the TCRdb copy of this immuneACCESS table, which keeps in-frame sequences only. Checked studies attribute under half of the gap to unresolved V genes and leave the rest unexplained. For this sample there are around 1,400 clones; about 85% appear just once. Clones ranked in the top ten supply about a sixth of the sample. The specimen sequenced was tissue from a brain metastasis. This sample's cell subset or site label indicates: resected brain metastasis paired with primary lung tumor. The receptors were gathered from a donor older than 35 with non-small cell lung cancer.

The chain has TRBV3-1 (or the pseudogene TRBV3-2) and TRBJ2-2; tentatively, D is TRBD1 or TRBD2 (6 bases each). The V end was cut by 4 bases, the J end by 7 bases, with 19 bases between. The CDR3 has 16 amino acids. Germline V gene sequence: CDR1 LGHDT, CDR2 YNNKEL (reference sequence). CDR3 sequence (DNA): TGTGCCAGCAGCCCCCCGGGGGCGCGGAAGGACGGGGAGCTGTTTTTT. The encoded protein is CASSPPGARKDGELFF.

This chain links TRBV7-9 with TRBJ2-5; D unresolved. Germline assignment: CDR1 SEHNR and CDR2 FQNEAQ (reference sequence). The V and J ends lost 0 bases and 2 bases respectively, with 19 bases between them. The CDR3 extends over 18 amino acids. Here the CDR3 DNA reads TGTGCCAGCAGCTTAGCGAGGAGAGGCAGACCAAGTCAAGAGACCCAGTACTTC. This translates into CASSLARRGRPSQETQYF.

CDR3 loop: CASSPEPTEETQYF. CDR3 coding DNA: TGTGCCAGCAGCCCCGAGCCGACTGAAGAGACCCAGTACTTC. The V gene is TRBV7-2, the J gene TRBJ2-5; D uncertain. V lost 5 bases to trimming and J lost 3 bases, with 13 bases between them. Germline lookup yields CDR1 SGHTA and CDR2 FQGNSA. This CDR3 spans 14 amino acids.

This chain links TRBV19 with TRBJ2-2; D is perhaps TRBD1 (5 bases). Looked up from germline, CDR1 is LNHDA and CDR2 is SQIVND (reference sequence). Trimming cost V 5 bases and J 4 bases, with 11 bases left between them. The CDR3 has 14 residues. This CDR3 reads CASSVATVTGELFF. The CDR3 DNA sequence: TGTGCCAGTAGTGTCGCGACAGTCACCGGGGAGCTGTTTTTT.

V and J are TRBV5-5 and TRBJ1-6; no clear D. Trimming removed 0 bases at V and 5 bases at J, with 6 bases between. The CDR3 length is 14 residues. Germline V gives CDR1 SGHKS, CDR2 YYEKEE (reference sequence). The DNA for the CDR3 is TGTGCCAGCAGCTTGGACGTAGATAATTCACCCCTCCACTTT. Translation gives CASSLDVDNSPLHF.

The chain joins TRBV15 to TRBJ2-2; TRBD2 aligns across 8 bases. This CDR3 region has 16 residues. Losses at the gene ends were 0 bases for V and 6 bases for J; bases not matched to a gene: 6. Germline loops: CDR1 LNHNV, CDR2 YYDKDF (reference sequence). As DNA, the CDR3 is TGTGCCACCAGCAGAGATCCGGGCGGGAGGTCCGGGGAGCTGTTTTTT. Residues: CATSRDPGGRSGELFF.

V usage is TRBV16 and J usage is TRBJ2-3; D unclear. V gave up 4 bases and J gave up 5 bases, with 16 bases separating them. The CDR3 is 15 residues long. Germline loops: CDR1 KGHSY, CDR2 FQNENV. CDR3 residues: CASSLTFDRIDTQYF. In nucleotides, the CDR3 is TGTGCCAGCAGCCTTACCTTTGACCGAATAGATACGCAGTATTTT.

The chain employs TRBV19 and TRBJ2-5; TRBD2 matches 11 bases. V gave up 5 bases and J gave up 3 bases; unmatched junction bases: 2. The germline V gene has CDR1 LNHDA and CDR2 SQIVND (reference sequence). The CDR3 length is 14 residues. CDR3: CASSSTSGKETQYF. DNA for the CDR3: TGTGCCAGTAGTTCGACTAGCGGGAAAGAGACCCAGTACTTC.

The CDR3 sequence: CASSQGTVSGAADTQYF. CDR3 coding DNA: TGCGCCAGCAGCCAAGGCACCGTTTCAGGAGCCGCAGATACGCAGTATTTT. The chain has TRBV4-1 and TRBJ2-3; D is unclear. The V end lost 1 base, the J end lost 4 bases, and 18 bases lay between the germline ends. This CDR3 contains 17 residues. Germline-derived CDR1 and CDR2 are MGHRA and YSYEKL.

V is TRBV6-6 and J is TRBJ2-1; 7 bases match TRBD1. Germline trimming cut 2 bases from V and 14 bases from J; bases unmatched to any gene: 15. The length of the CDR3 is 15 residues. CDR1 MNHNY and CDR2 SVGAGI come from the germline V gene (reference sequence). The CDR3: CASSYGPDRAPLEFF. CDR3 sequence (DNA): TGTGCCAGCAGTTACGGACCTGACAGGGCCCCCCTGGAGTTCTTC.

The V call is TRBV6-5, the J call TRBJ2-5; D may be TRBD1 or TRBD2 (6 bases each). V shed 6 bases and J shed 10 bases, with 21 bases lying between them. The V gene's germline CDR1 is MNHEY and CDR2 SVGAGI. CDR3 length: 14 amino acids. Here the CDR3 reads CASSPRGFRGNQYF. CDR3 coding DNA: TGTGCCAGCAGCCCGAGGGGGTTTCGGGGGAACCAGTACTTC.

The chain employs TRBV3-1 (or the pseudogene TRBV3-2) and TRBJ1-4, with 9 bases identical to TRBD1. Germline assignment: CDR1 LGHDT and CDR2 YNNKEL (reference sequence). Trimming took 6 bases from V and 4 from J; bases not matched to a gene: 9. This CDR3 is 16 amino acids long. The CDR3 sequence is CASSQTATGGNEKLFF. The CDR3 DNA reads TGTGCCAGCAGTCAAACGGCGACAGGGGGTAATGAAAAACTGTTTTTT.